This T cell receptor (beta chain) was identified in a study of control samples from healthy donors and cancer patients. J was trimmed by 7 bases and V by 3 bases; bases with no gene match: 12. In germline, CDR1 is LGHDT, CDR2 YNNKEL (reference sequence). This CDR3 spans 18 amino acids. Method: immunoSEQ multiplex PCR; TCRdb's copy keeps in-frame clones and lacks some. The sample has 18,000 or so clones; 70% to 90% are singletons. Sequenced material: PBMCs. The TCR was taken from a woman aged 70 to 79 with colorectal cancer. V is TRBV3-1 (or the pseudogene TRBV3-2) and J is TRBJ2-1; 13 bases are shared with TRBD2. The DNA for the CDR3 is TGTGCCAGCAGCCACCGACTAGCGGGGGGATCTACTCGGAATGAGCAGTTCTTC. It encodes CASSHRLAGGSTRNEQFF.